Sequencing of this TCR beta chain was carried out in a study of blood T cell repertoires in COVID-19. Study background: From T cells, B-cell-depleted T cells, or PBMCs came the material, which was cDNA or gDNA.

Per the germline V gene, CDR1 is SQVTM and CDR2 is ANQGSEA. V shed 5 bases and J shed 0 bases, with 8 bases lying between them. This CDR3 is built from 13 residues. Original analysis: Amplification from reference gene primers served as the basis for estimated nucleated cell counts. Sequencing was performed with immunoSEQ multiplex PCR; in TCRdb, only in-frame clones are kept and a portion is missing. V, J and clone size derive from that table, while D and trimming were established from the DNA sequence. The repertoire holds about 110,000 clones, with about 70% as singletons. Material: peripheral blood. This TCR came from a woman aged 55-75 years with acute or convalescent COVID-19. V and J are TRBV29-1 and TRBJ1-3; D unresolved. The CDR3 here is CSVPGSSGNTIYF. In DNA, the CDR3 is TGCAGCGTTCCCGGGTCCTCTGGAAACACCATATATTTT.